This passage covers 7 T cell receptor beta chains from one sample sequenced in a study of blood T cell repertoires in COVID-19. Profiling relied on immunoSEQ multiplex PCR, and the TCRdb table lists in-frame clones only, not all of them. The sample lists some 78,000 clones, 80% occurring once. Sequencing used peripheral blood. The source of these receptors is a man between 60 and 75 years old with active or convalescent COVID-19.

This chain connects TRBV9 to TRBJ2-7; 12 bases line up with TRBD1. The CDR3 contains 16 residues. Germline CDR1 reads SGDLS; CDR2 reads YYNGEE. V was clipped by 2 bases and J by 5 bases; unmatched bases: 8. The chain's CDR3 is CASSVARDRGRHEQYF. The CDR3 DNA sequence: TGTGCCAGCAGCGTCGCAAGGGACAGGGGGCGACACGAGCAGTACTTC.

This chain uses TRBV11-3 with TRBJ1-1; 10 bases fit TRBD1. The trim removed 5 bases at V and 3 bases at J, leaving 9 bases unmatched. The CDR3 contains 16 residues. The germline CDR1 and CDR2 sequences are SGHNT and YENEEA. This CDR3 is CASSAGQGIGDTEAFF. CDR3 coding DNA: TGTGCCAGCAGCGCGGGACAGGGGATCGGGGACACTGAAGCTTTCTTT.

The V call is TRBV4-3, the J call TRBJ1-5, with D perhaps matching TRBD1 (5 bases). Trimming removed 0 bases at V and 5 bases at J, with 11 bases between. The germline V gene has CDR1 LGHNA and CDR2 YSLEER. The CDR3 runs to 15 residues. This CDR3 is CASSQDRRGDQPQHF. CDR3 sequence (DNA): TGCGCCAGCAGCCAAGATAGGCGGGGCGATCAGCCCCAGCATTTT.

This sequence joins TRBV10-3 and TRBJ1-2; TRBD1 aligns across 10 bases. The length of the CDR3 is 14 residues. The germline V gene has CDR1 ENHRY and CDR2 SYGVKD. Losses at the gene ends were 6 bases for V and 7 bases for J; bases not matched to a gene: 8. CDR3 loop: CAIRPGQGIVGYTF. The CDR3 bases are TGTGCCATCAGGCCGGGACAGGGGATAGTTGGCTACACCTTC.

The chain is built from TRBV2 and TRBJ1-2, with 8 bases fitting TRBD1. V trimming: 8 bases; J trimming: 6 bases; junction bases outside the gene matches: 11. The germline V gene encodes CDR1 SNHLY and CDR2 FYNNEI. This CDR3 contains 14 residues. The CDR3 DNA reads as TGTGCCAGCGTCGCGACAGGGGAATGGGATGGCTACACCTTC. Protein sequence: CASVATGEWDGYTF.

The rearrangement joins TRBV11-2 to TRBJ2-7; 9 bases map to TRBD2. Germline CDR1 and CDR2: SGHAT and FQNNGV. The CDR3 sequence is 15 residues long. After removal of 1 base from V and 4 bases from J, the junction contained 5 bases not matched to a gene. The CDR3, as DNA: TGTGCCAGCAGCTTAGGAGCGGGGGGACATTACGAGCAGTACTTC. It translates to CASSLGAGGHYEQYF.

This clone was detected many times. The rearrangement joins TRBV7-3 to TRBJ2-1, with 7 bases matching TRBD1. CDR1 is SGHTA, CDR2 FQGTGA, per germline. The CDR3 is 15 amino acids. After removal of 5 bases from V and 0 bases from J, the junction contained 4 bases not matched to a gene. The CDR3 coding sequence is TGTGCCAGCAGCCTCCGGGACAGCTCCTACAATGAGCAGTTCTTC. This codes for CASSLRDSSYNEQFF.